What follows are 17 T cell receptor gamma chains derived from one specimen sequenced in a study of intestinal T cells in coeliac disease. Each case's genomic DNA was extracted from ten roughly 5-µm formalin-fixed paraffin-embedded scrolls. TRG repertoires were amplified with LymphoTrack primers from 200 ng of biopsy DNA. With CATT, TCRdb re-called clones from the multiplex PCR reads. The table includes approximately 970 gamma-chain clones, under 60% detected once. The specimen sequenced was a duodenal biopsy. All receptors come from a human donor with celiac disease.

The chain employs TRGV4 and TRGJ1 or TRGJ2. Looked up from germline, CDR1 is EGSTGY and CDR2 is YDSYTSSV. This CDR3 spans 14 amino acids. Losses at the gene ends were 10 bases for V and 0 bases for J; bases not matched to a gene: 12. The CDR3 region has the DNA TGTGCCACTGGGACGGATGGGAATTATTATAAGAAACTCTTT. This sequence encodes CATGTDGNYYKKLF.

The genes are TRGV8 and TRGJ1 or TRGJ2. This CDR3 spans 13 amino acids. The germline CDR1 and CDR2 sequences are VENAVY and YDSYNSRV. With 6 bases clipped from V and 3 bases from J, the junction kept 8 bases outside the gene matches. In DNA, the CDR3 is TGTGCCACCTGGACAGGAACTTATTATAAGAAACTCTTT. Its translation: CATWTGTYYKKLF.

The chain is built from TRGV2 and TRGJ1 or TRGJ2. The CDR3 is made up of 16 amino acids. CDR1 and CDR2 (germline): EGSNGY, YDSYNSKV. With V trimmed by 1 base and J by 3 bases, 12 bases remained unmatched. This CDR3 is CATWDGRTLSYYKKLF. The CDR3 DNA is TGTGCCACCTGGGACGGCCGAACCCTATCTTATTATAAGAAACTCTTT.

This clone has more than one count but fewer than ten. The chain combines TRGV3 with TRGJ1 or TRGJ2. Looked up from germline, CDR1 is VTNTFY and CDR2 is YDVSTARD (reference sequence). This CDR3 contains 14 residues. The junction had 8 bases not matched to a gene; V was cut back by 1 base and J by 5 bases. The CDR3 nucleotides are TGTGCCACCTGGGACAGCCGGCCCAATTATAAGAAACTCTTT. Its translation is CATWDSRPNYKKLF.

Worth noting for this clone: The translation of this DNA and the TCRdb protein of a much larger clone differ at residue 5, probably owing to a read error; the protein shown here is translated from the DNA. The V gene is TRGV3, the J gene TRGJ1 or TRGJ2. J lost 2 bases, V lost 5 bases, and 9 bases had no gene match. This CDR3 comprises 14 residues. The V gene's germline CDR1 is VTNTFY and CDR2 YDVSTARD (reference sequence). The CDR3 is CATWGVAHYYKKLF. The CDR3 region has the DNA TGTGCCACCTGGGGCGTAGCGCATTATTATAAGAAACTCTTT.

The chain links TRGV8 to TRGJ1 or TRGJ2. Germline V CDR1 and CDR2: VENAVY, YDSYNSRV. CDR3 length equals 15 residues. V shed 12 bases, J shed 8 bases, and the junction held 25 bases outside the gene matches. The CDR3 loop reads CADLGFGGGGDKKLF. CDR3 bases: TGTGCCGACCTGGGATTTGGGGGGGGGGGCGATAAGAAACTCTTT.

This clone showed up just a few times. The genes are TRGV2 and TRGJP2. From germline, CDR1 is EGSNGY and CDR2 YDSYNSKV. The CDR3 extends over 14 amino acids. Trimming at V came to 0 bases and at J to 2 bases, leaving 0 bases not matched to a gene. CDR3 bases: TGTGCCACCTGGGACGGGAGTAGTGATTGGATCAAGACGTTT. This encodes CATWDGSSDWIKTF.

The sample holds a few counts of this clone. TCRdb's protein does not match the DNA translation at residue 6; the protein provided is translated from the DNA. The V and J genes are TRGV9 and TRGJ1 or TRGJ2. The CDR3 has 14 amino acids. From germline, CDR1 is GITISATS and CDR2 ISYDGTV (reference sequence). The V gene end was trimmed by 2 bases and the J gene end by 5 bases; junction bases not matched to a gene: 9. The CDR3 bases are TGTGCCTTGTGGGAGGCGCTGGGAGATTATAAGAAACTCTTT. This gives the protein CALWEALGDYKKLF.

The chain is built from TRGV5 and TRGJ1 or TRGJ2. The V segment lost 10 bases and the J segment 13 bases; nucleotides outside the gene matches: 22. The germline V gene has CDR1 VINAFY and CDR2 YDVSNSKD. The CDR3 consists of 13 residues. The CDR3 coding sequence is TGTGCCACTGGGACAGGCCCAGGTATAAGTAAACTCTTT. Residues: CATGTGPGISKLF.

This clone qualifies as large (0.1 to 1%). CDR3 region: CATWAPSMGKLF. In nucleotides, the CDR3 is TGTGCCACCTGGGCTCCTTCCATGGGGAAACTCTTT. The J gene is TRGJ1 or TRGJ2, the V gene TRGV8. V was clipped by 5 bases and J by 12 bases; unmatched bases: 13. CDR3 length equals 12 residues. The germline gives CDR1 VENAVY, CDR2 YDSYNSRV.

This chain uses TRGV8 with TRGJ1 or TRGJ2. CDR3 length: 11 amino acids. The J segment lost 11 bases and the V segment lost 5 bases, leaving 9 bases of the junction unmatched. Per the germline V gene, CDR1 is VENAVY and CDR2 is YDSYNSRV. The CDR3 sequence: CATWVQGEKLF. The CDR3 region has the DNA TGTGCCACCTGGGTTCAGGGGGAGAAACTCTTT.

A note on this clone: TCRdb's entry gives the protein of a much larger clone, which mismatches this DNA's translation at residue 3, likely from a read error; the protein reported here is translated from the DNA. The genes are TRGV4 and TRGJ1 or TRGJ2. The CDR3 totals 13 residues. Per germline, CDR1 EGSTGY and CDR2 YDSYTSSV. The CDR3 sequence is CAIWAHRKGKKLF. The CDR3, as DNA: TGTGCCATCTGGGCTCACCGTAAGGGTAAGAAACTCTTT.

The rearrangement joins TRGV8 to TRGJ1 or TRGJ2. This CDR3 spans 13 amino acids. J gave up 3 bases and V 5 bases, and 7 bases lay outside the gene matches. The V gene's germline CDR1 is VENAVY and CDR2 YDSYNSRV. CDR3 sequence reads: CATWVCGYYKKLF. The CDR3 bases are TGTGCCACCTGGGTATGTGGTTATTATAAGAAACTCTTT.

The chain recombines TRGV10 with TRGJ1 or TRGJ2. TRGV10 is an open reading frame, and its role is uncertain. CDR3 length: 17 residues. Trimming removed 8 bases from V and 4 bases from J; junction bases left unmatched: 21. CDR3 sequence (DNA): TGTGCTGCGTGGGGATTATCCCCCGGTATCTTATATTATAAGAAACTCTTT. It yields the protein CAAWGLSPGILYYKKLF.

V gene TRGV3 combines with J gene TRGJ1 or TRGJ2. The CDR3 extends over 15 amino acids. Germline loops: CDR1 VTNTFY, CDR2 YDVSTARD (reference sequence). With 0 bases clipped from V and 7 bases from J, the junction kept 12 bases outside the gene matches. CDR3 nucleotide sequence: TGTGCCACCTGGGACAGGCCGCTTGATCGGTATAAGAAACTCTTT. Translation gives CATWDRPLDRYKKLF.

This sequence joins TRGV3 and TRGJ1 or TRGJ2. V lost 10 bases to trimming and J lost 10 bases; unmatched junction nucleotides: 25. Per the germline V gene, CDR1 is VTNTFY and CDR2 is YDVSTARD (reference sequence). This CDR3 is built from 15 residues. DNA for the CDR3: TGTGCCACTGGGACAGGTCCTGCCCTTGTTGGGAAGAAACTCTTT. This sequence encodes CATGTGPALVGKKLF.

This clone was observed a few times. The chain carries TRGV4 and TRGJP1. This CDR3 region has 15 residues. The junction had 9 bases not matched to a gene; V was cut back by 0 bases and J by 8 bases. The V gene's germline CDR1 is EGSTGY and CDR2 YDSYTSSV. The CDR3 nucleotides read TGTGCCACCTGGGATGGGTCGGATACCGGTTGGTTCAAGATATTT. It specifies CATWDGSDTGWFKIF.